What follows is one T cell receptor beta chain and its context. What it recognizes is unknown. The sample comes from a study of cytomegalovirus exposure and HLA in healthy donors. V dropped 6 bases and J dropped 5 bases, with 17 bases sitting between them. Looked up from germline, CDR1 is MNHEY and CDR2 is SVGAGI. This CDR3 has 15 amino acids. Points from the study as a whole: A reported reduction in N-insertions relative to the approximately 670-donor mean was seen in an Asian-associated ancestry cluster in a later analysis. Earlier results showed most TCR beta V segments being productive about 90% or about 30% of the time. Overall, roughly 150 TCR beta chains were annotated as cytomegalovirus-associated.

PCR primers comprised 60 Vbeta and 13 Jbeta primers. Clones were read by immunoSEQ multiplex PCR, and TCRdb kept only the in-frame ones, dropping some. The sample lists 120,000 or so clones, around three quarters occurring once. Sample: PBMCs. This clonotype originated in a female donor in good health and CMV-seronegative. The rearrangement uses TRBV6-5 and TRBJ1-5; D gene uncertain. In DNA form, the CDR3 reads TGTGCCAGCAGGCCAGGTCTGTGGGTGGATCAGCCCCAGCATTTT. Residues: CASRPGLWVDQPQHF.